A selection of T cell receptor beta chains follows, all from one sample in a study of blood T cell repertoires in COVID-19. Libraries were prepared by immunoSEQ multiplex PCR; TCRdb keeps only in-frame clonotypes and omits some of them. The sample records about 88,000 clones, approximately 88% being singletons. The sequencing input was peripheral blood. The origin of the receptors is a man aged 80 or over with acute or convalescent COVID-19. The CDR3 runs from the conserved cysteine through the conserved F or W. The D gene is left open where the match is weak. Where a row states a size, it is once, few, many or the class of an expanded clone; other rows omit it.

v_gene: TRBV29-1; j_gene: TRBJ1-2; d_gene: TRBD1; abundance: -; CDR3nt: TGCAGCGCTGGGACAGACTATGGCTACACCTTC; CDR3aa: CSAGTDYGYTF
v_gene: TRBV4-3; j_gene: TRBJ1-3; d_gene: -; abundance: -; CDR3nt: TGCGCCAGCAGCTACCAGGTTGACTCTGGAAACACCATATATTTT; CDR3aa: CASSYQVDSGNTIYF
v_gene: TRBV10-2; j_gene: TRBJ1-2; d_gene: -; abundance: -; CDR3nt: TGCGCCAGCAGTGCAGGCTATGGCTACACCTTC; CDR3aa: CASSAGYGYTF
v_gene: TRBV6-5; j_gene: TRBJ2-7; d_gene: TRBD2; abundance: -; CDR3nt: TGTGCCAGCAGAACGGGGGGACTTGGATCCTACGAGCAGTACTTC; CDR3aa: CASRTGGLGSYEQYF
v_gene: TRBV9; j_gene: TRBJ2-5; d_gene: -; abundance: -; CDR3nt: TGTGCCAGCAGCGTAGGCGGGACCGTTATGGAGACCCAGTACTTC; CDR3aa: CASSVGGTVMETQYF
v_gene: TRBV3-1/TRBV3-2; j_gene: TRBJ2-5; d_gene: -; abundance: -; CDR3nt: TGTGCCAGCAGCGAGGGTCGGGTCCCGACAGGGACCCAGTACTTC; CDR3aa: CASSEGRVPTGTQYF
v_gene: TRBV5-1; j_gene: TRBJ2-5; d_gene: -; abundance: -; CDR3nt: TGCGCCAGCAACCTCGCCGGAGAGACCCAGTACTTC; CDR3aa: CASNLAGETQYF
v_gene: TRBV7-3; j_gene: TRBJ2-2; d_gene: TRBD2; abundance: -; CDR3nt: TGTGCCAGCAGCTCGGGACTAATCGGGGAGCTGTTTTTT; CDR3aa: CASSSGLIGELFF
v_gene: TRBV28; j_gene: TRBJ2-3; d_gene: -; abundance: -; CDR3nt: TGTGCCAGCAGTTACCCGACGGGAGATACGCAGTATTTT; CDR3aa: CASSYPTGDTQYF
v_gene: TRBV7-6; j_gene: TRBJ2-3; d_gene: -; abundance: -; CDR3nt: TGTGCCAGCAGCCGTGGGGGCGCCACAGATACGCAGTATTTT; CDR3aa: CASSRGGATDTQYF
v_gene: TRBV19; j_gene: TRBJ2-4; d_gene: -; abundance: -; CDR3nt: TGTGCCAGTAGTATGAGGGGGGGGGCCGGAAACATTCAGTACTTC; CDR3aa: CASSMRGGAGNIQYF
v_gene: TRBV18; j_gene: TRBJ1-1; d_gene: TRBD1; abundance: -; CDR3nt: TGTGCCAGCTCACCTCTCGAAGGGGGCGGGAACACTGAAGCTTTCTTT; CDR3aa: CASSPLEGGGNTEAFF
v_gene: TRBV5-1; j_gene: TRBJ2-1; d_gene: TRBD2; abundance: -; CDR3nt: TGCGCCAGCAGCTTGGGAAGCGGGGGGGGCAATGAGCAGTTCTTC; CDR3aa: CASSLGSGGGNEQFF
v_gene: TRBV19; j_gene: TRBJ1-5; d_gene: -; abundance: -; CDR3nt: TGTGCCAGTAGTATAGGTGGGAGTACCAATCAGCCCCAGCATTTT; CDR3aa: CASSIGGSTNQPQHF
v_gene: TRBV7-8; j_gene: TRBJ1-5; d_gene: TRBD1; abundance: few; CDR3nt: TGTGCCAGCAGCATTGGGACAGTTAGCAATCAGCCCCAGCATTTT; CDR3aa: CASSIGTVSNQPQHF
v_gene: TRBV5-6; j_gene: TRBJ2-5; d_gene: TRBD2; abundance: -; CDR3nt: TGTGCCAGCAGCTTTGTAGCGGGAGAGAGGGGAGAGACCCAGTACTTC; CDR3aa: CASSFVAGERGETQYF
v_gene: TRBV6-2/TRBV6-3; j_gene: TRBJ1-1; d_gene: -; abundance: -; CDR3nt: TGTGCCAGCAGCCCTACCGGGAAAACGACTGAAGCTTTCTTT; CDR3aa: CASSPTGKTTEAFF
v_gene: TRBV19; j_gene: TRBJ2-2; d_gene: TRBD1; abundance: -; CDR3nt: TGTGCCAGTAGTTACAGGGGTACCGGGGAGCTGTTTTTT; CDR3aa: CASSYRGTGELFF
v_gene: TRBV13; j_gene: TRBJ1-2; d_gene: -; abundance: -; CDR3nt: TGTGCCAGCAGCGCGTGGGGAAAGGGGTTAGCTAACTATGGCTACACCTTC; CDR3aa: CASSAWGKGLANYGYTF
v_gene: TRBV11-1; j_gene: TRBJ2-7; d_gene: -; abundance: -; CDR3nt: TGTGCCAGCAGCCCAGGACAGCACTACTACGAGCAGTACTTC; CDR3aa: CASSPGQHYYEQYF
v_gene: TRBV18; j_gene: TRBJ1-4; d_gene: -; abundance: -; CDR3nt: TGTGCCAGCTCACCACCCGGACAGCGTAATGAAAAACTGTTTTTT; CDR3aa: CASSPPGQRNEKLFF
v_gene: TRBV7-2; j_gene: TRBJ2-4; d_gene: -; abundance: -; CDR3nt: TGTGCCAGCAGCTCGCAGGGATTTCCAAGCATTCAGTACTTC; CDR3aa: CASSSQGFPSIQYF
v_gene: TRBV5-1; j_gene: TRBJ1-1; d_gene: -; abundance: -; CDR3nt: TGCGCCAGCTCACTAACACAGGTATCGATGACTGAAGCTTTCTTT; CDR3aa: CASSLTQVSMTEAFF
v_gene: TRBV7-3; j_gene: TRBJ2-2; d_gene: TRBD1; abundance: -; CDR3nt: TGTGCCAGCAGCTCCGGACAGGGAAGCACCGGGGAGCTGTTTTTT; CDR3aa: CASSSGQGSTGELFF
v_gene: TRBV29-1; j_gene: TRBJ1-5; d_gene: TRBD1; abundance: -; CDR3nt: TGCAGCGCCCTGACAGGGTACAATCAGCCCCAGCATTTT; CDR3aa: CSALTGYNQPQHF
v_gene: TRBV24-1; j_gene: TRBJ2-2; d_gene: TRBD1; abundance: -; CDR3nt: TGTGCCACCAGTGACCGGACAGGACCCAACACCGGGGAGCTGTTTTTT; CDR3aa: CATSDRTGPNTGELFF
v_gene: TRBV6-5; j_gene: TRBJ1-2; d_gene: -; abundance: -; CDR3nt: TGTGCCAGCAGGGAGCAGGGAGGGAGTTATGGCTACACCTTC; CDR3aa: CASREQGGSYGYTF
v_gene: TRBV3-1/TRBV3-2; j_gene: TRBJ2-5; d_gene: -; abundance: -; CDR3nt: TGTGCCAGCAGCCAAGAGGGTAAGGGGCTACAAGAGACCCAGTACTTC; CDR3aa: CASSQEGKGLQETQYF
v_gene: TRBV12-3/TRBV12-4; j_gene: TRBJ1-2; d_gene: -; abundance: -; CDR3nt: TGTGCCAGCAGCGTCTTTTATGGCTACACCTTC; CDR3aa: CASSVFYGYTF